Given below is one TCR beta chain in context. What it recognizes is unknown. Germline CDR1 WSHSY, CDR2 SAAADI. CDR3 size: 12 residues. Trimming took off 8 bases at V and 7 bases at J, with 11 bases between the two ends. This specimen comes from a study of cytomegalovirus exposure and HLA in healthy donors. Use of 60 Vbeta and 13 Jbeta primers characterized the PCR. TCRdb's copy holds only in-frame clones and misses some; the assay was immunoSEQ multiplex PCR. The sample yields tens of thousands of clones, more than 65% seen once. Overall study findings and caveats: Researchers reported in a later analysis that common viral pathogens appeared linked to several top clusters.

The chain is built from TRBV10-2 and TRBJ2-2; D is perhaps TRBD1 (6 bases). Sequenced: PBMCs. The source is a girl aged 2 to 9 in good health and CMV-seropositive. The CDR3 is CASEQGVGELFF. The CDR3 DNA is TGCGCCAGCGAACAGGGAGTCGGGGAGCTGTTTTTT.